This TCR beta chain was identified in a study of neurological immune-mediated disorders. General observations from the study: In HTLV-1-associated myelopathy, TCR clonal expansion was greatest, whereas multiple sclerosis had the least, falling below healthy controls. Across subjects, expanded clones had no CDR3 amino acid sequences in common, pointing to private repertoires in all groups.

The germline gives CDR1 KGHDR, CDR2 SFDVKD. V lost 5 bases and J lost 2, with 8 bases in between. There are 13 residues in the CDR3. 5'RACE with 10-nucleotide random UMIs generated the cDNA. A single run covered 15-18 subjects with over 200 million TCR-beta sequences. Using its own MiXCR run on the 5' RACE reads, TCRdb lists one record per CDR3 protein. The sample carries 30,000 to 40,000 distinct CDR3 sequences, more than 6.5% recorded once. This clonotype came up many times. Its antigen is as yet unknown. The source is a woman between 35 and 50 years old in good health. The J gene is TRBJ2-5, the V gene TRBV24-1; D is unresolved. Specimen: PBMCs. CDR3 residues: CATSGTEQETQYF. The CDR3 bases are TGTGCCACCAGTGGAACAGAACAAGAGACCCAGTACTTC.